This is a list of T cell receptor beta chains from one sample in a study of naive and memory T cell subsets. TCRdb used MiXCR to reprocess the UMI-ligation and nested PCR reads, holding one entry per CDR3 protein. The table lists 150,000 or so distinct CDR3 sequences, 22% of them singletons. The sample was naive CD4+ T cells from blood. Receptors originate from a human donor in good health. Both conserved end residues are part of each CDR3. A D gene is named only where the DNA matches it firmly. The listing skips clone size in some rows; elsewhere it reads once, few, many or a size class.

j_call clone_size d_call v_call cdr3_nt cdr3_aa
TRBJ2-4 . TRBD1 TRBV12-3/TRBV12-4 TGTGCCAGCACCTACAGGGGAACCAAAAACATTCAGTACTTC CASTYRGTKNIQYF
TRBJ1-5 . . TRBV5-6 TGTGCCAGCAGTCATAAGGTCGGCCAGCCCCAGCATTTT CASSHKVGQPQHF
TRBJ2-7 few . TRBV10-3 TGTGCCATCAGAAATTCCGGGACACGGTCCAACGAGCAGTACTTC CAIRNSGTRSNEQYF
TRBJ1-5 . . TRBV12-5 TGTGCTAGTGGTTTTTCAGGGGCCAGTCAGCCCCAGCATTTT CASGFSGASQPQHF
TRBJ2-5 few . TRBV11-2 TGTGCCAGCAGCTTATGGGCGAGCGAGACCCAGTACTTC CASSLWASETQYF
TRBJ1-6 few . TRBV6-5 TGTGCCAGCAGTTACTCCGGGCCGGGGTCACCCCTCCACTTT CASSYSGPGSPLHF
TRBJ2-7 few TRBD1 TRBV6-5 TGTGCCAGCAGAGCACAGGGGTCCCACGAGCAGTACTTC CASRAQGSHEQYF
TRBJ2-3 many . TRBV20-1 TGCAGCCCAACCACAGATACGCAGTATTTT CSPTTDTQYF
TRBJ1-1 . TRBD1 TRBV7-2 TGTGCCAGCAGCGTACAACTTAATGCAGGGGGCACTGAAGCTTTCTTT CASSVQLNAGGTEAFF
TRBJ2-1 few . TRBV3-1 TGTGCCAGCAGTCACGACACCCTAGAGCAGTTCTTC CASSHDTLEQFF
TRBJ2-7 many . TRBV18 TGTGCCAGCTCATCCGGCCGTCAATTCAGGATCGACGAGCAGTACTTC CASSSGRQFRIDEQYF
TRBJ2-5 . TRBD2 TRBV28 TGTGCCAGCAGTTTTAGTAAGGCGGGAGGCGGACAAGAGACCCAGTACTTC CASSFSKAGGGQETQYF
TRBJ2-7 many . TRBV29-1 TGCAGCGCCAGCTTTTCACGCCCAGGGCAGTACTTC CSASFSRPGQYF
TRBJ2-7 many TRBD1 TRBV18 TGTGCCAGCTCACCAAACGGACAGGGTATAAACGAGCAGTACTTC CASSPNGQGINEQYF
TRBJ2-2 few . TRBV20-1 TGCAGTGCTAGAGATTCTCTTAGGGGCACCGGGGAGCTGTTTTTT CSARDSLRGTGELFF
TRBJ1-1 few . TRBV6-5 TGTGCCAGCTTAGGCCAAGAAATGAACACTGAAGCTTTCTTT CASLGQEMNTEAFF
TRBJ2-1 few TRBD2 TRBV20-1 TGCAGTGCTCCGACTAGCGGGAGGGCTAACAATGAGCAGTTCTTC CSAPTSGRANNEQFF
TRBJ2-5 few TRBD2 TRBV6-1 TGTGCCACCGGGCCCCACCAAAGCGGACTAGCGGGAGAGACCCAGTACTTC CATGPHQSGLAGETQYF
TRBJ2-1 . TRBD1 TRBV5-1 TGCGCCAGCAGGCAGAGGGACAGGGACCGGCTAGCGGCCTACAATGAGCAGTTCTTC CASRQRDRDRLAAYNEQFF
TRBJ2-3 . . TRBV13 TGTGCCAGCACCTATTGGGGGGCGTACACAGATACGCAGTATTTT CASTYWGAYTDTQYF
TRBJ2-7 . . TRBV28 TGTGCCAGCAGCCCAGTAGGGGTTCCGTACGAGCAGTACTTC CASSPVGVPYEQYF
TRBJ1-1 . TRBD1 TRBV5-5 TGTGCCAGCAGCTTGGTGGGACAGGGGGCGCGTACTGAAGCTTTCTTT CASSLVGQGARTEAFF
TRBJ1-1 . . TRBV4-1 TGCGCCAGCAGCCAAGGGGGGTGGAGGAGGGCTGAAGCTTTCTTT CASSQGGWRRAEAFF
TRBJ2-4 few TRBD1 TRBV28 TGTGCCAGCAGCTTTCCCGGACAGGGGTCGGGGATTCAGTACTTC CASSFPGQGSGIQYF
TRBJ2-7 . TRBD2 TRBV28 TGTGCCAGCAGTTCACGCGGGAGGAATTTGTGGTACTTC CASSSRGRNLWYF
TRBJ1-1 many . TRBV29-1 TGCAGCGTCGATGACAGACGGAACACTGAAGCTTTCTTT CSVDDRRNTEAFF
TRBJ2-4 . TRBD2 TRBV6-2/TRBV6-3 TGTGCCAGCAGTTTTACTAGCGGGAGAGCCAAAAACATTCAGTACTTC CASSFTSGRAKNIQYF
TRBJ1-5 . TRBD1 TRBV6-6 TGTGCCAGCAGGGACAGGGTAGGCAATCAGCCCCAGCATTTT CASRDRVGNQPQHF
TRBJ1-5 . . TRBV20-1 TGCAGTGCGAGTTGGGGGGGAGGGAGACAGCCCCAGCATTTT CSASWGGGRQPQHF
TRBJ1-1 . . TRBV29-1 TGCAGCGCGGGACTAGGTAGCGCTGAAGCTTTCTTT CSAGLGSAEAFF
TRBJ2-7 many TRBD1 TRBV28 TGTGCCAGCAAACAGGGGGGCGGCGCGTACGAGCAGTACTTC CASKQGGGAYEQYF
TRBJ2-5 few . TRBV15 TGTGCCACCAGCACCCGGGACATCGAGACCCAGTACTTC CATSTRDIETQYF
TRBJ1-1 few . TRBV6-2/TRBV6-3 TGTGCCAGCAGTTACTCTGGCAGATCGAACACTGAAGCTTTCTTT CASSYSGRSNTEAFF
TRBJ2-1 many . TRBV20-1 TGCAGTGCTAGATGGGGAAGCTCCTACAATGAGCAGTTCTTC CSARWGSSYNEQFF
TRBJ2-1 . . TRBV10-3 TGTGCCATCAGTACCACTAGCAGGAGGTACAATGAGCAGTTCTTC CAISTTSRRYNEQFF